The 13 T cell receptor beta chains given below trace back to one sample, sequenced in a study of cytomegalovirus exposure and HLA in healthy donors. Primers included in the PCR were 60 Vbeta and 13 Jbeta primers. Sequenced by immunoSEQ multiplex PCR; TCRdb stores in-frame clones only, minus some. This sample has roughly 160,000 clones, with less than 80% found just once. Sample: PBMCs. These receptors were taken from a man aged 35 to 55 in good health and CMV-seronegative.

This rearrangement joins TRBV7-9 to TRBJ2-2; TRBD1 matches at 9 bases. V shed 5 bases and J 5 bases; nucleotides not matched to a gene: 6. Looked up from germline, CDR1 is SEHNR and CDR2 is FQNEAQ (reference sequence). CDR3 length equals 15 residues. CDR3 protein: CASSGTGSGTGELFF. CDR3 nucleotide sequence: TGTGCCAGCAGCGGGACAGGGTCGGGTACCGGGGAGCTGTTTTTT.

The chain is built from TRBV2 and TRBJ2-5, with TRBD1 matching over 10 bases. This CDR3 has 14 residues. The V gene's germline CDR1 is SNHLY and CDR2 FYNNEI. With V trimmed by 9 bases and J by 3 bases, 7 bases remained unmatched. The CDR3 sequence is CASSRDRGEETQYF. CDR3 coding DNA: TGTGCCAGTTCCCGGGACAGGGGAGAAGAGACCCAGTACTTC. The full variable domain, with the rest looked up from reference TRBV2 and TRBJ2-5, is EPEVTQTPSHQVTQMGQEVILRCVPISNHLYFYWYRQILGQKVEFLVSFYNNEISEKSEIFDDQFSVERPDGSNFTLKIRSTKLEDSAMYFCASSRDRGEETQYFGPGTRLLVL.

This clone was seen once. The rearrangement joins TRBV6-5 to TRBJ2-1; 7 bases are shared with TRBD1. This CDR3 contains 12 residues. Germline values: CDR1 MNHEY, CDR2 SVGAGI. After removal of 8 bases from V and 6 bases from J, the junction contained 4 bases not matched to a gene. The CDR3: CASGNRGNEQFF. The CDR3, as DNA: TGTGCCAGCGGGAACAGGGGCAATGAGCAGTTCTTC.

The chain couples TRBV4-1 to TRBJ2-7; 9 bases match TRBD1. V lost 1 base and J lost 0; bases outside the gene matches: 7. The germline gives CDR1 MGHRA, CDR2 YSYEKL. The CDR3 loop spans 17 amino acids. The CDR3 DNA reads TGCGCCAGCAGCCAAGGAGCCGGGACAGGGACCTCCTACGAGCAGTACTTC. Its translation is CASSQGAGTGTSYEQYF.

CDR3 protein: CASSFVNRVEDTQYF. The CDR3, as DNA: TGTGCCAGCAGCTTCGTTAACAGGGTTGAAGATACGCAGTATTTT. This chain links TRBV5-4 with TRBJ2-3, with D maybe TRBD1 (6 bases). CDR1 is SGHNT, CDR2 YYREEE, per germline (reference sequence). The CDR3 is made up of 15 amino acids. The V and J ends lost 2 bases and 5 bases respectively, with 15 bases between them.

The chain combines TRBV2 with TRBJ2-1, with D possibly matching TRBD1 (7 bases). V lost 2 bases and J 8 bases, leaving 22 bases between the germline ends. Germline loops: CDR1 SNHLY, CDR2 FYNNEI. The CDR3 has 17 amino acids. The DNA of the CDR3 is TGTGCCAGCAGTGAATTTTTGGGCAGGGGGGAGAGGGATGAGCAGTTCTTC. This codes for CASSEFLGRGERDEQFF.

The rearrangement uses TRBV11-3 and TRBJ2-3, with 7 bases lining up with TRBD2. After removal of 5 bases from V and 2 bases from J, the junction contained 10 bases not matched to a gene. Per germline, CDR1 SGHNT and CDR2 YENEEA. CDR3 length: 16 amino acids. CDR3 nucleotide sequence: TGTGCCAGCAGCCCTTCTAGCGGAAACCACACAGATACGCAGTATTTT. Translated: CASSPSSGNHTDTQYF.

The V call is TRBV7-3, the J call TRBJ2-2; 9 nucleotides align to TRBD1. The CDR3 contains 17 residues. After removal of 5 bases from V and 5 bases from J, the junction contained 12 bases not matched to a gene. The germline gives CDR1 SGHTA, CDR2 FQGTGA. The CDR3 DNA is TGTGCCAGCAGCCGAGACACAGGGGGCAGTGGGACCGGGGAGCTGTTTTTT. This translates into CASSRDTGGSGTGELFF.

This clone was found a few times. V and J are TRBV4-1 and TRBJ2-7; 11 nucleotides line up with TRBD2. There are 17 residues in the CDR3. The junction had 10 bases not matched to a gene; V was cut back by 0 bases and J by 6 bases. Germline V gene data show CDR1 as MGHRA and CDR2 as YSYEKL. CDR3 protein: CASSQEASGGLLIEQYF. CDR3 sequence (DNA): TGCGCCAGCAGCCAAGAGGCTAGCGGGGGGCTCCTAATCGAGCAGTACTTC.

The V call is TRBV5-1, the J call TRBJ1-1; perhaps TRBD1 as D (6 bases). Germline V lookup: CDR1 SGHRS, CDR2 YFSETQ. CDR3 length: 15 residues. The germline V and J ends were trimmed by 7 bases and 5 bases, with 21 bases remaining between them. CDR3 in DNA: TGCGCCAGCCGGAACGAGGGGGGGCGCGGAACTGAAGCTTTCTTT. Its translation: CASRNEGGRGTEAFF.

The rearrangement uses TRBV5-1 and TRBJ1-1; no definite D call. V was clipped by 0 bases and J by 5 bases, with 8 bases between them. Per the germline V gene, CDR1 is SGHRS and CDR2 is YFSETQ. The CDR3 consists of 13 residues. In nucleotides, the CDR3 is TGCGCCAGCAGCTTGGCACGGGTTACTGAAGCTTTCTTT. Protein product: CASSLARVTEAFF. The complete variable domain, with remaining parts taken from reference TRBV5-1 and TRBJ1-1, reads KAGVTQTPRYLIKTRGQQVTLSCSPISGHRSVSWYQQTPGQGLQFLFEYFSETQRNKGNFPGRFSGRQFSNSRSEMNVSTLELGDSALYLCASSLARVTEAFFGQGTRLTVV.

This chain connects TRBV25-1 to TRBJ2-5, with TRBD1 matching 7 bases. The CDR3 has 15 residues. The germline V gene has CDR1 MGHDK and CDR2 SYGVNS. Trimming at V came to 0 bases and at J to 2 bases, leaving 3 bases not matched to a gene. CDR3 DNA: TGTGCCAGCAGTGAATATAAGGGGGCTCAAGAGACCCAGTACTTC. Its translation: CASSEYKGAQETQYF.

The chain carries TRBV7-2 and TRBJ2-3, with TRBD2 matching 12 bases. The CDR3 consists of 16 residues. The J segment lost 8 bases and the V segment lost 2 bases, leaving 8 bases of the junction unmatched. Germline CDR1 SGHTA, CDR2 FQGNSA. This CDR3 is CASSLRASGGVRTQYF. DNA for the CDR3: TGTGCCAGCAGCTTACGGGCTAGCGGGGGGGTTCGTACGCAGTATTTT. The variable domain in full, with the rest retrieved from reference TRBV7-2 and TRBJ2-3, is GAGVSQSPSNKVTEKGKDVELRCDPISGHTALYWYRQSLGQGLEFLIYFQGNSAPDKSGLPSDRFSAERTGGSVSTLTIQRTQQEDSAVYLCASSLRASGGVRTQYFGPGTRLTVL.